The clone carrying this TCR beta chain showed up many times. Its matching antigen is unknown. In the study's own analysis: Clinicopathological groups differed in CDR3, with these differences serving to build a distant-metastasis classifier for papillary thyroid cancer. Using MiXCR, TCRdb reanalyzed the PCR reads. These V and J calls originate from TCRdb's pipeline instead of the authors' own analysis. The sample has 20,000 to 25,000 clones; over 9% are singletons. Trimming left V 0 bases short and J 7 bases short, with 11 bases between. CDR1 SGHDT and CDR2 YYEEEE come from the germline V gene. The CDR3 covers 15 residues. All patients were untreated before thyroid surgery. The sample comes from a study of metastatic and nonmetastatic thyroid tumors. Study information: Samples came from malignant and benign thyroid patients, and repertoires were compared across blood and tumor or nodule tissue.

Findings and caveats of the study: Malignant tumors reportedly showed significantly higher TCR beta diversity than benign nodules in both blood and tumor.

This chain connects TRBV5-6 to TRBJ1-6; D gene unclear. Sequencing was performed on blood. This clonotype was obtained from a male donor with papillary thyroid cancer or a benign thyroid nodule (not recorded which). Some clones in this sample may be carry-over from other donors' samples. This CDR3 is CASSLVRTINSPLHF. The CDR3 DNA reads as TGTGCCAGCAGCTTGGTTAGGACGATCAATTCACCCCTCCACTTT.